This T cell receptor beta chain was documented in a study of control samples from healthy donors and cancer patients. V was pared by 0 bases and J by 10 bases, with 5 bases of the junction left unmatched. CDR1 MGHDK and CDR2 SYGVNS come from the germline V gene. The CDR3 consists of 13 residues. Assay used: immunoSEQ multiplex PCR; TCRdb lists only in-frame clones, some missing. The sample consists of roughly 69,000 clones, approximately 86% of them appearing once. This TCR came from a man in his sixties in good health. Specimen: blood. The genes are TRBV25-1 and TRBJ1-1, with TRBD1 identical over 7 bases. The CDR3 is CASSEYGRQGAFF. In DNA, the CDR3 is TGTGCCAGCAGTGAATATGGGCGACAGGGAGCTTTCTTT.